The 20 T cell receptor beta chains below were found in one sample sequenced in a study of breast tumors, draining lymph nodes, adjacent tissues. Samples came from axillary lymph nodes draining the breast cancer. Each CDR3 protein is one row after TCRdb ran MiXCR on the multiplex PCR reads. The sample contains about 230,000 distinct CDR3 sequences, approximately 30% of which appear only once. The sample was axillary lymph node tissue. The source of these receptors is a female donor with breast cancer. Some clones in this sample may be carry-over from other donors' samples.

A few counts support this clonotype. The rearrangement uses TRBV6-1 and TRBJ1-6; no firm D call. The CDR3 runs 15 residues. Trimming left V 5 bases short and J 1 base short, with 9 bases between. Germline V CDR1 and CDR2: MNHNS, SASEGT. The CDR3 is CASSPGSSYNSPLHF. For the CDR3, the DNA is TGTGCCAGCAGTCCCGGGAGTTCCTATAATTCACCCCTCCACTTT.

Ten or more counts support this clonotype. The rearrangement links TRBV20-1 to TRBJ2-1; 10 positions match TRBD2. The germline CDR1 and CDR2 sequences are DFQATT and SNEGSKA (reference sequence). V lost 5 bases and J lost 2; bases outside the gene matches: 6. CDR3 length: 15 residues. In DNA, the CDR3 is TGCAGTGCTGAGAGGACTAGCGGCCCCTACAATGAGCAGTTCTTC. Translated: CSAERTSGPYNEQFF.

V gene TRBV24-1 combines with J gene TRBJ2-5; weak D call: TRBD1 (6 bases). CDR3 length: 14 amino acids. Germline CDR1 is KGHDR and CDR2 is SFDVKD. Between the trimmed V and J ends, which lost 5 bases and 3 bases, there was a span of 12 bases. This CDR3 reads CATSGGLGEETQYF. In nucleotides, the CDR3 is TGTGCCACCAGTGGGGGGCTGGGCGAAGAGACCCAGTACTTC.

The chain recombines TRBV2 with TRBJ2-3; 7 bases map to TRBD2. The CDR3 runs to 15 residues. V lost 4 bases to trimming and J lost 2 bases; unmatched junction nucleotides: 6. Per germline, CDR1 SNHLY and CDR2 FYNNEI. The CDR3 bases are TGTGCCAGCAGTGTGACCGGGACTAACACAGATACGCAGTATTTT. It codes for CASSVTGTNTDTQYF.

Many counts were recorded for this clonotype. The rearrangement links TRBV7-2 to TRBJ2-3; D ambiguous. The CDR3 length is 13 residues. V dropped 8 bases and J dropped 0 bases, with 9 bases sitting between them. CDR1 SGHTA and CDR2 FQGNSA come from the germline V gene. The CDR3 loop reads CASGVLSTDTQYF. CDR3 coding DNA: TGTGCCAGCGGGGTTCTTAGCACAGATACGCAGTATTTT.

This clonotype came up many times. The CDR3 loop reads CSARGKAGETYNEQFF. For the CDR3, the DNA is TGCAGTGCTAGAGGCAAAGCGGGGGAGACCTACAATGAGCAGTTCTTC. The chain links TRBV20-1 to TRBJ2-1; 8 bases align to TRBD2. The V segment lost 1 base and the J segment 2 bases; nucleotides outside the gene matches: 7. Per the germline V gene, CDR1 is DFQATT and CDR2 is SNEGSKA (reference sequence). The CDR3 loop spans 16 amino acids.

The gene calls are TRBV19 and TRBJ1-2; 12 bases align to TRBD1. V was clipped by 3 bases and J by 4 bases; unmatched bases: 6. Germline V gene lookup returns CDR1 LNHDA and CDR2 SQIVND (reference sequence). The CDR3 is made up of 16 amino acids. CDR3 loop: CASSMGTGGASYGYTF. Here the CDR3 DNA reads TGTGCCAGTAGTATGGGGACAGGGGGCGCAAGCTATGGCTACACCTTC.

This clonotype was observed at least ten times. The chain combines TRBV7-9 with TRBJ2-7; D may match TRBD1 or TRBD2 (5 bases each). CDR1 and CDR2 from the germline V gene are SEHNR and FQNEAQ (reference sequence). V lost 4 bases and J 3 bases, leaving 25 bases between the germline ends. This CDR3 is 18 amino acids long. In nucleotides, the CDR3 is TGTGCCAGCAGCTCCCCCCGCTGGAGCAGGGATGGAGGCTACGAGCAGTACTTC. It yields the protein CASSSPRWSRDGGYEQYF. The complete variable domain, with remaining parts taken from reference TRBV7-9 and TRBJ2-7, reads DTGVSQNPRHKITKRGQNVTFRCDPISEHNRLYWYRQTLGQGPEFLTYFQNEAQLEKSRLLSDRFSAERPKGSFSTLEIQRTEQGDSAMYLCASSSPRWSRDGGYEQYFGPGTRLTVT.

This clonotype was counted many times. The rearrangement uses TRBV24-1 and TRBJ2-3; D perhaps matches TRBD1 (6 bases). The CDR3 spans 14 residues. Germline V lookup: CDR1 KGHDR, CDR2 SFDVKD. Deletions cut 10 bases from V and 4 bases from J, with 17 bases between. The CDR3 protein is CATGTGLKADTQYF. The CDR3 DNA reads as TGTGCCACGGGAACAGGGCTGAAAGCAGATACGCAGTATTTT.

This clonotype appeared a single time. A much larger clone lies a single base off, so this may be a read error. The V gene is TRBV12-3 or TRBV12-4, the J gene TRBJ1-1, with D possibly being TRBD1 (6 bases). The CDR3 extends over 16 amino acids. CDR3 nucleotides: TGTGCCAGCAGCCTCAGGGGTGGAGGCCAGAACGCTGAAGCTTTCTTT. Translating gives CASSLRGGGQNAEAFF.

This clonotype was found many times. V and J are TRBV7-2 and TRBJ1-6; TRBD1 agrees at 8 bases. The ends lost 5 bases at V and 8 bases at J; junction bases unmatched: 8. Per the germline V gene, CDR1 is SGHTA and CDR2 is FQGNSA. This CDR3 spans 15 amino acids. The CDR3 DNA reads TGTGCCAGCAGCCCTACCCCCAGGGGGCATTCACCCCTCCACTTT. It specifies CASSPTPRGHSPLHF. Full variable domain (missing parts from reference TRBV7-2 and TRBJ1-6): GAGVSQSPSNKVTEKGKDVELRCDPISGHTALYWYRQSLGQGLEFLIYFQGNSAPDKSGLPSDRFSAERTGGSVSTLTIQRTQQEDSAVYLCASSPTPRGHSPLHFGNGTRLTVT.

This clonotype was detected only a few times. The CDR3 loop reads CASSSQGASNTEAFF. The CDR3 DNA reads as TGCGCCAGCAGCTCTCAGGGGGCATCAAACACTGAAGCTTTCTTT. The chain combines TRBV5-1 with TRBJ1-1, with TRBD1 matching 8 bases. CDR3 length equals 15 residues. The J segment lost 2 bases and the V segment lost 3 bases, leaving 6 bases of the junction unmatched. The V gene's germline CDR1 is SGHRS and CDR2 YFSETQ.

This clonotype was recorded many times. The rearrangement joins TRBV3-1 to TRBJ2-7; 9 bases fit TRBD2. This CDR3 spans 15 amino acids. CDR1 is LGHDT and CDR2 is YNNKEL in the germline V gene (reference sequence). Trimming removed 4 bases from V and 1 base from J; junction bases left unmatched: 5. CDR3 nucleotides: TGTGCCAGCAGCCGAGTAGCGGGAGAGTCCTACGAGCAGTACTTC. It translates to CASSRVAGESYEQYF.

This clonotype was seen repeatedly, ten times or more. The rearrangement links TRBV5-1 to TRBJ1-2; D uncertain. The CDR3 has 17 amino acids. V was trimmed by 0 bases and J by 6 bases, leaving 21 bases between them. Germline values: CDR1 SGHRS, CDR2 YFSETQ. DNA for the CDR3: TGCGCCAGCAGCTTGGTTGGTACCCCGGGCCTGCCGGATGGCTACACCTTC. It specifies CASSLVGTPGLPDGYTF.

This clonotype has a handful of counts. The rearrangement uses TRBV30 and TRBJ2-1; TRBD2 aligns across 14 bases. The V and J ends lost 0 bases and 9 bases, in that order; junction bases with no gene match: 4. Germline V gene data show CDR1 as GTSNPN and CDR2 as SVGIG (reference sequence). The CDR3 runs to 15 residues. DNA of the CDR3: TGTGCCTGGAGTGTGACTAGCGGGAGGGCCGGTGAGCAGTTCTTC. Protein product: CAWSVTSGRAGEQFF.

On this clonotype: This clone may be a read error of a much larger clone one base away. The J gene is TRBJ1-2, the V gene TRBV12-3 or TRBV12-4, with 7 bases that match TRBD1. This CDR3 region has 15 residues. The CDR3 coding sequence is TGTGCCAGCAGTTTAGCGAGGGGGCTTCGGAATGGCTACCCCTTC. It specifies CASSLARGLRNGYPF.

The table lists this clonotype with many counts. The chain's CDR3 is CSAGGTVGRISPLHF. The CDR3 bases are TGCAGTGCCGGGGGGACAGTTGGGAGAATTTCACCCCTCCACTTT. V usage is TRBV20-1 and J usage is TRBJ1-6; 7 nucleotides match TRBD1. Germline V lookup: CDR1 DFQATT, CDR2 SNEGSKA (reference sequence). The CDR3 is 15 residues long. Trimming took 6 bases from V and 9 from J; bases not matched to a gene: 14.

There are many counts of this clonotype. The chain recombines TRBV10-3 with TRBJ1-5; 7 bases line up with TRBD1. Germline assignment: CDR1 ENHRY and CDR2 SYGVKD. This CDR3 has 16 amino acids. Unmatched junction bases numbered 8, after V lost 3 bases and J lost 3 bases. The CDR3 is CAISERFGTDNQPQHF. Written as DNA, the CDR3 is TGTGCCATCAGTGAAAGGTTCGGGACAGACAATCAGCCCCAGCATTTT.

This clonotype was counted ten times or more. The V gene is TRBV19, the J gene TRBJ2-1; D might be TRBD2 (5 bases). CDR1 and CDR2 from the germline V gene are LNHDA and SQIVND (reference sequence). With 5 bases removed from V and 10 bases from J, the gap between germline ends came to 21 bases. The CDR3 contains 15 residues. The CDR3 sequence is CASSLSGDTLSEQFF. The DNA of the CDR3 is TGTGCCAGTAGTCTAAGCGGAGATACACTATCAGAGCAGTTCTTC. Based on the CDR3 plus reference TRBV19 and TRBJ2-1, the full variable domain is DGGITQSPKYLFRKEGQNVTLSCEQNLNHDAMYWYRQDPGQGLRLIYYSQIVNDFQKGDIAEGYSVSREKKESFPLTVTSAQKNPTAFYLCASSLSGDTLSEQFFGPGTRLTVL.

As to this clonotype: This clone may be a read error of a much larger clone one base away. The chain couples TRBV11-3 to TRBJ2-3; D remains ambiguous. V was pared by 0 bases and J by 9 bases, with 10 bases between. This CDR3 region has 13 residues. Germline V lookup: CDR1 SGHNT, CDR2 YENEEA. The CDR3 DNA is TGTGCCAGCAGCTTAGATCGTCAAGCCACGCAGTATTTT. Residues: CASSLDRQATQYF.